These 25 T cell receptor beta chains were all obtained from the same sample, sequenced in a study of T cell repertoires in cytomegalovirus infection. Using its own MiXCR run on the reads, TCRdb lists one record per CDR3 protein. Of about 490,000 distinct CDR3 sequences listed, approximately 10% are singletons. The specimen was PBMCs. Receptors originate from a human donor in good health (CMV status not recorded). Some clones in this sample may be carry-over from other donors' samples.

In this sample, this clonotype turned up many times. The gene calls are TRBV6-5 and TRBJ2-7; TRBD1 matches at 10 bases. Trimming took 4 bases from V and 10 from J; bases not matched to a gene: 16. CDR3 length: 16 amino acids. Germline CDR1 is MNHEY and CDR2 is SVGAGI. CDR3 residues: CASSSLPGTGAAEQYF. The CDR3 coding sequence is TGTGCCAGCAGTTCACTTCCCGGGACAGGGGCGGCGGAACAGTACTTC.

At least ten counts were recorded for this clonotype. The CDR3 loop reads CASSHPRDPSTNYGYTF. CDR3 sequence (DNA): TGTGCCAGCAGCCACCCACGGGACCCCAGTACTAACTATGGCTACACCTTC. The V call is TRBV28, the J call TRBJ1-2; D possibly corresponds to TRBD1 (5 bases). The V end lost 6 bases, the J end lost 0 bases, and 20 bases lay between the germline ends. Looked up from germline, CDR1 is MDHEN and CDR2 is SYDVKM. This CDR3 region has 17 residues.

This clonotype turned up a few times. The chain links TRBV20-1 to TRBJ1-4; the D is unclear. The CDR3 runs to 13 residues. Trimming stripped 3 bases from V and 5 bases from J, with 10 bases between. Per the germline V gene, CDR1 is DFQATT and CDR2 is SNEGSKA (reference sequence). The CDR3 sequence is CSARVAKNEKLFF. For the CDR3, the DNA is TGCAGTGCTAGGGTGGCTAAAAATGAAAAACTGTTTTTT.

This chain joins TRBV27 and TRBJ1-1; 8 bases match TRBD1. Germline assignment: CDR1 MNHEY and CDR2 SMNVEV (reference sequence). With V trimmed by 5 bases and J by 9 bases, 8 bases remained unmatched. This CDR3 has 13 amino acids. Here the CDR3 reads CASSIGQGRKAFF. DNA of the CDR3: TGTGCCAGCAGTATCGGACAGGGAAGGAAAGCTTTCTTT.

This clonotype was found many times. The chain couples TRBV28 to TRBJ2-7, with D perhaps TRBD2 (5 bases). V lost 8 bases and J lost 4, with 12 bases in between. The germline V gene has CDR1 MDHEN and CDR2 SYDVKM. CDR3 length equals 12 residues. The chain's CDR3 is CASGRSIYEQYF. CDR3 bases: TGTGCCAGCGGGAGAAGCATTTACGAGCAGTACTTC.

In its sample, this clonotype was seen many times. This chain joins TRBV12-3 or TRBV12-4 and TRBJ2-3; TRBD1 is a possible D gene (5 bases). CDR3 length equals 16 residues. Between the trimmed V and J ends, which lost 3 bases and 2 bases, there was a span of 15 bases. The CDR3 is CASSFDTGRLTDTQYF. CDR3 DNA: TGTGCCAGCAGTTTCGACACAGGTCGACTCACAGATACGCAGTATTTT.

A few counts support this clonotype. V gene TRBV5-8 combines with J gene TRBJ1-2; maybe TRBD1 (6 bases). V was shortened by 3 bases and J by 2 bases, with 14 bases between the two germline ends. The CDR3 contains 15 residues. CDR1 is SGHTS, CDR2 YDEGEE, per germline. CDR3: CASSSGGAMNYGYTF. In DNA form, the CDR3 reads TGTGCCAGCAGCTCGGGGGGGGCCATGAACTATGGCTACACCTTC. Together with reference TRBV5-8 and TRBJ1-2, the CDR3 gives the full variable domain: EAGVTQSPTHLIKTRGQQATLRCSPISGHTSVYWYQQALGLGLQFLLWYDEGEERNRGNFPPRFSGRQFPNYSSELNVNALELEDSALYLCASSSGGAMNYGYTFGSGTRLTVV.

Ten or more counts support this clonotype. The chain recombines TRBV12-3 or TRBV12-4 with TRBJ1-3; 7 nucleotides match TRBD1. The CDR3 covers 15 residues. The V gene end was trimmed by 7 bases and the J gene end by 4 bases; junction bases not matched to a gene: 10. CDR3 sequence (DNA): TGTGCCAGCACCGGGTCTGCGACAGGGGGAAACACCATATATTTT. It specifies CASTGSATGGNTIYF.

The CDR3: CASSQRRGLAGTDTQYF. CDR3 sequence (DNA): TGTGCCAGCAGCCAAAGAAGGGGACTAGCAGGCACAGATACGCAGTATTTT. The genes are TRBV3-1 and TRBJ2-3, with 9 bases matching TRBD2. The CDR3 is made up of 17 amino acids. After removal of 2 bases from V and 1 base from J, the junction contained 7 bases not matched to a gene. From germline, CDR1 is LGHDT and CDR2 YNNKEL (reference sequence).

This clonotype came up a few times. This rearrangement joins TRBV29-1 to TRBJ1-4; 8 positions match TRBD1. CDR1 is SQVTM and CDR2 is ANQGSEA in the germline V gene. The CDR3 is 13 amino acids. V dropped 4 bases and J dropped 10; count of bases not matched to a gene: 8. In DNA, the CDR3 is TGCAGCGTTGTCGGACAGGGTACCGGAAAACTGTTTTTT. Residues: CSVVGQGTGKLFF.

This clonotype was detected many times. The CDR3 DNA is TGTGCCAGCAGTTACAGGTCCCTCGGCGCCTACGAGCAGTACTTC. This gives the protein CASSYRSLGAYEQYF. V is TRBV6-5 and J is TRBJ2-7; D unclear. In germline, CDR1 is MNHEY, CDR2 SVGAGI. This CDR3 is 15 amino acids long. V was shortened by 2 bases and J by 2 bases, with 13 bases between the two germline ends.

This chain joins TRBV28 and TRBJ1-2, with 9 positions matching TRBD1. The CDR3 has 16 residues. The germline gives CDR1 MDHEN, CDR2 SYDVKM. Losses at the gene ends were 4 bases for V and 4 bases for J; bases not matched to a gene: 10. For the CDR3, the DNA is TGTGCCAGCAGTTCCTCGGGACAGGGTAGAGTCTATGGCTACACCTTC. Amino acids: CASSSSGQGRVYGYTF.

Here the CDR3 DNA reads TGTGCCACCAGCACTCTTCCGGGACAGGGGATCCACGAGCAGTACTTC. It codes for CATSTLPGQGIHEQYF. This sequence joins TRBV15 and TRBJ2-7; 10 bases match TRBD1. The CDR3 is made up of 16 amino acids. Germline CDR1 and CDR2: LNHNV and YYDKDF (reference sequence). Germline trimming cut 4 bases from V and 5 bases from J; bases unmatched to any gene: 11.

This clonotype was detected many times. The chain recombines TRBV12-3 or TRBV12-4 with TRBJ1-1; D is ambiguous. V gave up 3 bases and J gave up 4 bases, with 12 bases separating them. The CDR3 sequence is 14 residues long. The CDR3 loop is CASSFPFPGTEAFF. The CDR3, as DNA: TGTGCCAGCAGTTTCCCCTTTCCTGGCACTGAAGCTTTCTTT.

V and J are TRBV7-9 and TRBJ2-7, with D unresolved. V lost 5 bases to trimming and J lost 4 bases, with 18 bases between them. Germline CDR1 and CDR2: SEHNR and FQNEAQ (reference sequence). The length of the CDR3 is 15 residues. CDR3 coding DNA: TGTGCCAGCAGCCCGGACCAATCCAAGGAGTACGAGCAGTACTTC. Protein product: CASSPDQSKEYEQYF.

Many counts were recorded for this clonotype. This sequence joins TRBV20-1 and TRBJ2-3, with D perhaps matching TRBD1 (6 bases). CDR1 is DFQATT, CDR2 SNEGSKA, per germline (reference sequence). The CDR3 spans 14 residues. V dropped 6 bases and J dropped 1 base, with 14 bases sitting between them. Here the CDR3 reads CSAPNPGGTDTQYF. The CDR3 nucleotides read TGCAGTGCGCCTAACCCAGGGGGCACAGATACGCAGTATTTT.

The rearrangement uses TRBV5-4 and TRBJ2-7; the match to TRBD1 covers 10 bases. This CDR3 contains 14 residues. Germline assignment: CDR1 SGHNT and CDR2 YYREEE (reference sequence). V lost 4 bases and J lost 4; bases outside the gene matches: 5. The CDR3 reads CASSTDRGLYEQYF. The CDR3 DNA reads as TGTGCCAGCAGCACGGACAGGGGGTTGTACGAGCAGTACTTC.

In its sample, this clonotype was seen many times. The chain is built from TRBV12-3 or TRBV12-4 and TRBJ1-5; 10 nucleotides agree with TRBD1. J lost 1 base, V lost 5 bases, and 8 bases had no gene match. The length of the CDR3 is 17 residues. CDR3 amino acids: CASSPGTGAISNQPQHF. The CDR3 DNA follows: TGTGCCAGCAGTCCCGGGACAGGGGCGATAAGCAATCAGCCCCAGCATTTT.

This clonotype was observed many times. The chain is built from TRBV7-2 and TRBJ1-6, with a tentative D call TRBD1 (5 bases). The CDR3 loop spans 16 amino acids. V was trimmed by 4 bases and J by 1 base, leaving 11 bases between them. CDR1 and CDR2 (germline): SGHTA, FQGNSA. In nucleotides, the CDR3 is TGTGCCAGCAGCTCACCCGGGGGTTCCTATAATTCACCCCTCCACTTT. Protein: CASSSPGGSYNSPLHF. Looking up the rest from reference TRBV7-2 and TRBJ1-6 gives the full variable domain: GAGVSQSPSNKVTEKGKDVELRCDPISGHTALYWYRQSLGQGLEFLIYFQGNSAPDKSGLPSDRFSAERTGGSVSTLTIQRTQQEDSAVYLCASSSPGGSYNSPLHFGNGTRLTVT.

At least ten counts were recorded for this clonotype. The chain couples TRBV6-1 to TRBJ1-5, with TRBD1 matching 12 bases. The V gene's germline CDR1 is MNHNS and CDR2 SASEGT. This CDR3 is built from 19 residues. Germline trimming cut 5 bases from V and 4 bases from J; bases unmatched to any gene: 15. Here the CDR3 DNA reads TGTGCCAGCAGTCCAGGGACAGGGGGCGCCGTGTGGGGGAATCAGCCCCAGCATTTT. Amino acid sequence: CASSPGTGGAVWGNQPQHF.

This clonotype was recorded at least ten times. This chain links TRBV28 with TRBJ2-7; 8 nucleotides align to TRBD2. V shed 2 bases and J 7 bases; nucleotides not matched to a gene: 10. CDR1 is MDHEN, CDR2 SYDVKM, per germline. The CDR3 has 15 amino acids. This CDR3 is CASSLVEGVAGEQYF. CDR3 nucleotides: TGTGCCAGCAGTTTAGTGGAGGGGGTAGCGGGAGAGCAGTACTTC.

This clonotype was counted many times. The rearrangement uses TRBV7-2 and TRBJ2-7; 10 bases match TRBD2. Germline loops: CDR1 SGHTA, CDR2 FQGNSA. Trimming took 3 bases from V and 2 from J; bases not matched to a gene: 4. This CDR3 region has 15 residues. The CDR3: CASSFGLAVTYEQYF. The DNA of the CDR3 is TGTGCCAGCAGCTTCGGACTAGCGGTGACCTACGAGCAGTACTTC.

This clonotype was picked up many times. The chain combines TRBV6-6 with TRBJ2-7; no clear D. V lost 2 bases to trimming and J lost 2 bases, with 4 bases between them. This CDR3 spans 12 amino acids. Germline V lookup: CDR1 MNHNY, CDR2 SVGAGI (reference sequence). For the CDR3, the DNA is TGTGCCAGCAGTTACCCTGCCTACGAGCAGTACTTC. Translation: CASSYPAYEQYF.

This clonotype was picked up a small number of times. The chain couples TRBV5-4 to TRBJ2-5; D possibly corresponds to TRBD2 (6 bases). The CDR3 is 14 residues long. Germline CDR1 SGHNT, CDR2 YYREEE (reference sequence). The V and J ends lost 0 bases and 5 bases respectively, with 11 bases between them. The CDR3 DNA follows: TGTGCCAGCAGCTTGGAAGGTCGGGGGGAGACCCAGTACTTC. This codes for CASSLEGRGETQYF. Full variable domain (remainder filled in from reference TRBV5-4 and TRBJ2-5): ETGVTQSPTHLIKTRGQQVTLRCSSQSGHNTVSWYQQALGQGPQFIFQYYREEENGRGNFPPRFSGLQFPNYSSELNVNALELDDSALYLCASSLEGRGETQYFGPGTRLLVL.

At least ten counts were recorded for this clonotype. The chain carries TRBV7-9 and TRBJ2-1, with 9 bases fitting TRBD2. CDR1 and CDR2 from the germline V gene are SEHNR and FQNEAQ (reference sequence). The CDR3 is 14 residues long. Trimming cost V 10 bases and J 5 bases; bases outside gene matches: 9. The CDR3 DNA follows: TGTGCCACCGCTCTAGCGGGACGTAACAATGAGCAGTTCTTC. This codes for CATALAGRNNEQFF.